One and the same sample provided the 22 T cell receptor beta chains below, sequenced in a study of blood T cells in healthy people across ages. A sample-barcoded 5' primer and a J-beta primer mix were used in a second PCR of roughly 6 to 11 cycles. Using its own MiXCR run on the 5' RACE reads, TCRdb lists one record per CDR3 protein. The sample holds 450,000 to 700,000 distinct CDR3 sequences, approximately 30% seen once. Sequences were obtained from blood. The receptors were gathered from a woman in her 70s in good health.

As for this clonotype: This may arise from a read error, as a much more abundant clone is one base away. The rearrangement uses TRBV12-3 or TRBV12-4 and TRBJ1-1; 7 bases match TRBD1. The CDR3 has 14 residues. The CDR3 coding sequence is TGTGCCAGCACGTTCGACAGGGCGAACACTGAAGCTCTCTTT. This sequence encodes CASTFDRANTEALF.

V gene TRBV7-9 combines with J gene TRBJ2-1, with D maybe TRBD1 (6 bases). This CDR3 contains 13 residues. Germline values: CDR1 SEHNR, CDR2 FQNEAQ (reference sequence). Trimming pared 0 bases from V and 10 bases from J, leaving 10 bases between. The CDR3 nucleotides are TGTGCCAGCAGCTTAGCCGGAGGACAGGAGCAGTTCTTC. This translates into CASSLAGGQEQFF.

V usage is TRBV5-6 and J usage is TRBJ2-1, with D maybe TRBD1 (6 bases). Between the trimmed V and J ends, which lost 4 bases and 6 bases, there was a span of 17 bases. Germline values: CDR1 SGHDT, CDR2 YYEEEE. The CDR3 loop spans 15 amino acids. In nucleotides, the CDR3 is TGTGCCAGCAGCCGGCGCCAGGGGCTGGTCAATGAGCAGTTCTTC. Its protein is CASSRRQGLVNEQFF.

This clonotype was seen a few times. This chain joins TRBV4-3 and TRBJ2-1; 7 bases match TRBD1. After removal of 6 bases from V and 1 base from J, the junction contained 6 bases not matched to a gene. The CDR3 is 15 residues long. CDR1 is LGHNA, CDR2 YSLEER, per germline. The DNA for the CDR3 is TGCGCCAGCAGTCACAGGGGTGCATCCTACAATGAGCAGTTCTTC. Its translation: CASSHRGASYNEQFF.

The chain combines TRBV18 with TRBJ1-6, with D possibly being TRBD1 (5 bases). V lost 6 bases and J lost 8, with 17 bases in between. The CDR3 spans 15 residues. Per germline, CDR1 KGHSH and CDR2 LQKENI. The CDR3, as DNA: TGTGCCAGCTCCCCCTCTCAGGGCGAGGATTCACCCCTCCACTTT. Its translation is CASSPSQGEDSPLHF.

The chain uses TRBV5-1 and TRBJ2-2; D might be TRBD1 (6 bases). V lost 6 bases to trimming and J lost 4 bases, with 19 bases between them. The CDR3 is 16 amino acids. The V gene's germline CDR1 is SGHRS and CDR2 YFSETQ. This CDR3 is CASTSGPRGVTGELFF. CDR3 nucleotides: TGCGCCAGCACCTCTGGCCCCAGGGGAGTCACCGGGGAGCTGTTTTTT.

V gene TRBV5-1 combines with J gene TRBJ1-6; D remains unclear. The CDR3 contains 15 residues. The V gene's germline CDR1 is SGHRS and CDR2 YFSETQ. The V gene lost 0 bases and the J gene lost 7 bases, with 11 bases spanning the gap. CDR3 region: CASSLERGSNSPLHF. As DNA, the CDR3 is TGCGCCAGCAGCTTGGAACGGGGATCAAATTCACCCCTCCACTTT.

The V gene is TRBV25-1, the J gene TRBJ1-1, with TRBD1 matching over 10 bases. V gave up 3 bases and J gave up 5 bases; unmatched junction bases: 6. The CDR3 is 15 residues long. CDR1 is MGHDK, CDR2 SYGVNS, per germline. The CDR3 spells CASSDSRTGGTEAFF. Here the CDR3 DNA reads TGTGCCAGCAGTGACTCCAGGACAGGGGGGACTGAAGCTTTCTTT.

The V call is TRBV11-2, the J call TRBJ1-2; D unclear. V was pared by 5 bases and J by 6 bases, with 7 bases between. Germline CDR1 reads SGHAT; CDR2 reads FQNNGV. The length of the CDR3 is 11 residues. CDR3 sequence (DNA): TGTGCCAGCAGCATACAACATGGCTACACCTTC. Residues: CASSIQHGYTF.

This clonotype was recorded a few times. The chain employs TRBV10-3 and TRBJ2-2; perhaps TRBD2 as D (5 bases). This CDR3 region has 15 residues. Trimming took 4 bases from V and 6 from J, leaving 15 bases between them. CDR1 and CDR2 from the germline V gene are ENHRY and SYGVKD. The CDR3 loop reads CAISALEARAGELFF. The CDR3 DNA is TGTGCCATCAGTGCGTTGGAGGCGCGGGCCGGGGAGCTGTTTTTT.

This clonotype was picked up a small number of times. The chain recombines TRBV5-6 with TRBJ1-3; D uncertain. CDR3 length equals 15 residues. Trimming removed 0 bases from V and 3 bases from J, with 10 bases in between. Germline CDR1 SGHDT, CDR2 YYEEEE. This chain's CDR3 is CASSLGVDLGNTIYF. In DNA, the CDR3 is TGTGCCAGCAGCTTGGGAGTGGACCTTGGAAACACCATATATTTT.

The chain combines TRBV20-1 with TRBJ2-4; weak D call: TRBD2 (7 bases). Germline V gene data show CDR1 as DFQATT and CDR2 as SNEGSKA (reference sequence). With 1 base removed from V and 9 bases from J, the gap between germline ends came to 13 bases. The CDR3 sequence is 13 residues long. The CDR3 spells CSARVGGGSIQYF. The CDR3 DNA reads TGCAGTGCTAGAGTAGGGGGAGGGAGCATTCAGTACTTC.

This clonotype occurred a few times. The chain links TRBV20-1 to TRBJ2-5; tentative D call: TRBD2 (6 bases). The J call may be mistaken, given a closer DNA end match to TRBJ2-1. Germline-derived CDR1 and CDR2 are DFQATT and SNEGSKA (reference sequence). The CDR3 runs to 15 residues. The CDR3 here is CSARAPAGVGGEQFF. The CDR3 DNA is TGCAGTGCTAGGGCCCCCGCGGGCGTGGGGGGTGAGCAGTTCTTC.

The gene calls are TRBV1 and TRBJ1-1; whether TRBD1, the table's D call, matches the DNA was not checked. TRBV1 constitutes a pseudogene. The CDR3 totals 15 residues. The CDR3 bases are TGCACCAGCAGTAGGGTTTCGGGGGCGTCAACTGAAGCTTTCTTT. As protein: CTSSRVSGASTEAFF.

This clonotype turned up a few times. J is TRBJ1-2 and V is TRBV25-1, with 7 bases identical to TRBD1. The CDR3 is 14 residues long. Germline CDR1 and CDR2: MGHDK and SYGVNS. Unmatched junction bases numbered 8, after V lost 10 bases and J lost 0 bases. The CDR3 reads CAIGQAIANYGYTF. The DNA for the CDR3 is TGTGCCATTGGACAGGCAATAGCTAACTATGGCTACACCTTC.

This sequence joins TRBV9 and TRBJ2-1; TRBD1 is a possible D gene (6 bases). Trimming removed 3 bases from V and 15 bases from J, with 22 bases in between. The CDR3 runs 14 residues. Germline V CDR1 and CDR2: SGDLS, YYNGEE. CDR3 loop: CASSEAGDTAYPFF. The CDR3 DNA sequence: TGTGCCAGCAGCGAGGCAGGGGATACGGCTTATCCGTTCTTC.

This clonotype appeared a few times. The rearrangement joins TRBV5-1 to TRBJ2-5; the match to TRBD2 covers 9 bases. Germline-derived CDR1 and CDR2 are SGHRS and YFSETQ. Losses at the gene ends were 7 bases for V and 1 base for J; bases not matched to a gene: 5. The CDR3 spans 14 residues. CDR3: CASGVAGVQETQYF. The CDR3 DNA sequence: TGCGCCAGCGGGGTAGCGGGGGTCCAAGAGACCCAGTACTTC.

The chain links TRBV4-1 to TRBJ2-5; 12 bases map to TRBD2. Germline V lookup: CDR1 MGHRA, CDR2 YSYEKL. The CDR3 totals 16 residues. Trimming at V came to 2 bases and at J to 1 base, leaving 2 bases not matched to a gene. The chain's CDR3 is CASSQSLAGGQETQYF. CDR3 DNA sequence: TGCGCCAGCAGCCAATCACTAGCGGGGGGCCAAGAGACCCAGTACTTC.

This clonotype was observed a handful of times. The chain has TRBV15 and TRBJ2-7, with 9 bases matching TRBD1. The CDR3 sequence is 12 residues long. Trimming cost V 7 bases and J 7 bases; bases outside gene matches: 5. CDR1 is LNHNV, CDR2 YYDKDF, per germline (reference sequence). CDR3 region: CATNEGTGEQYF. CDR3 coding DNA: TGTGCCACCAACGAAGGGACAGGGGAGCAGTACTTC.

This clonotype turned up a few times. V and J are TRBV20-1 and TRBJ2-2; D is ambiguous. The CDR3 is made up of 12 amino acids. CDR1 and CDR2 from the germline V gene are DFQATT and SNEGSKA (reference sequence). CDR3 in DNA: TGCAGCGGCCGAGCGCGGACCGGGGAGCTGTTTTTT. This sequence encodes CSGRARTGELFF.

This clonotype was observed a few times. The chain has TRBV20-1 and TRBJ2-3; D possibly uses TRBD1 or TRBD2 (6 bases each). V was trimmed by 6 bases and J by 0 bases, leaving 16 bases between them. CDR1 DFQATT and CDR2 SNEGSKA come from the germline V gene (reference sequence). CDR3 length: 15 residues. The CDR3 sequence: CSASSEGGSTDTQYF. In DNA form, the CDR3 reads TGCAGTGCCTCATCGGAAGGGGGGAGCACAGATACGCAGTATTTT.

V and J are TRBV4-1 and TRBJ2-7; no firm D call. Germline lookup yields CDR1 MGHRA and CDR2 YSYEKL. The CDR3 length is 15 residues. Trimming left V 2 bases short and J 0 bases short, with 11 bases between. The CDR3 spells CASSQISDPSYEQYF. CDR3 nucleotide sequence: TGCGCCAGCAGCCAAATTTCGGACCCCTCCTACGAGCAGTACTTC.